These 18 T cell receptor beta chains were sequenced from one sample in a study of shared clonotypes between healthy human individuals. The protocol was immunoSEQ multiplex PCR, while the TCRdb copy is restricted to in-frame clones and leaves out a portion. The sample has about 600,000 clones, around 97% seen once. Sequencing used naive CD4+ T cells sorted from blood. Subset described: CD45RA+ positively selected. The receptors come from a woman in her 30s in good health.

The rearrangement uses TRBV7-2 and TRBJ2-5; 8 nucleotides agree with TRBD1. Losses at the gene ends were 4 bases for V and 5 bases for J; bases not matched to a gene: 9. This CDR3 region has 15 residues. Looked up from germline, CDR1 is SGHTA and CDR2 is FQGNSA. CDR3: CASSSTRQGLETQYF. CDR3 nucleotides: TGTGCCAGCAGCTCAACGAGACAGGGGTTGGAGACCCAGTACTTC.

The chain employs TRBV28 and TRBJ1-4; D is perhaps TRBD1 (5 bases). CDR1 is MDHEN, CDR2 SYDVKM, per germline. This CDR3 has 16 amino acids. V shed 6 bases and J shed 4 bases, with 18 bases lying between them. CDR3 region: CASSSPQEPLNEKLFF. Here the CDR3 DNA reads TGTGCCAGCAGCAGCCCACAGGAACCCCTTAATGAAAAACTGTTTTTT.

V gene TRBV7-3 combines with J gene TRBJ1-1; tentatively, D is TRBD1 (5 bases). CDR1 SGHTA and CDR2 FQGTGA come from the germline V gene. Deletions cut 6 bases from V and 4 bases from J, with 15 bases between. The CDR3 is 14 residues long. The CDR3 spells CASRESAGLTEAFF. In nucleotides, the CDR3 is TGTGCCAGCAGGGAGTCCGCGGGACTCACTGAAGCTTTCTTT. Full variable domain (missing parts from reference TRBV7-3 and TRBJ1-1): GAGVSQTPSNKVTEKGKYVELRCDPISGHTALYWYRQSLGQGPEFLIYFQGTGAADDSGLPNDRFFAVRPEGSVSTLKIQRTERGDSAVYLCASRESAGLTEAFFGQGTRLTVV.

This sequence joins TRBV5-1 and TRBJ2-2; 8 bases line up with TRBD1. V was pared by 0 bases and J by 5 bases, with 9 bases of the junction left unmatched. The CDR3 runs to 17 residues. Germline V gene lookup returns CDR1 SGHRS and CDR2 YFSETQ. The CDR3 DNA follows: TGCGCCAGCAGCTTGGTATTCGGGACAGGAGGGACCGGGGAGCTGTTTTTT. Encoded protein: CASSLVFGTGGTGELFF.

The chain uses TRBV5-4 and TRBJ1-2; D is unresolved. The germline V gene has CDR1 SGHNT and CDR2 YYREEE (reference sequence). V dropped 4 bases and J dropped 4 bases, with 14 bases sitting between them. The CDR3 runs to 14 residues. This CDR3 reads CASSPEGGSYGYTF. Here the CDR3 DNA reads TGTGCCAGCAGCCCCGAGGGAGGGAGCTATGGCTACACCTTC.

The chain couples TRBV5-5 to TRBJ2-7; no firm D call. Germline lookup yields CDR1 SGHKS and CDR2 YYEKEE (reference sequence). CDR3 length: 13 residues. The germline V and J ends were trimmed by 2 bases and 5 bases, with 11 bases remaining between them. The CDR3 DNA sequence: TGTGCCAGCAGCTTCTCAATGACCCACGAGCAGTACTTC. This gives the protein CASSFSMTHEQYF. Complete variable domain (other parts from reference TRBV5-5 and TRBJ2-7): DAGVTQSPTHLIKTRGQQVTLRCSPISGHKSVSWYQQVLGQGPQFIFQYYEKEERGRGNFPDRFSARQFPNYSSELNVNALLLGDSALYLCASSFSMTHEQYFGPGTRLTVT.

The V call is TRBV7-2, the J call TRBJ2-2; D ambiguous. This CDR3 region has 15 residues. V lost 3 bases and J lost 0, with 8 bases in between. The germline V gene has CDR1 SGHTA and CDR2 FQGNSA. CDR3 nucleotide sequence: TGTGCCAGCAGCTTGTCGCAGGCGAACACCGGGGAGCTGTTTTTT. Encoded protein: CASSLSQANTGELFF.

The rearrangement links TRBV19 to TRBJ1-3; D not resolved. The CDR3 sequence is 14 residues long. V was cut by 3 bases and J by 7 bases, with 13 bases left in between. Germline V CDR1 and CDR2: LNHDA, SQIVND (reference sequence). This CDR3 reads CASSISGFGNTIYF. CDR3 sequence (DNA): TGTGCCAGTAGTATTTCCGGGTTTGGTAACACCATATATTTT.

This sequence joins TRBV6-1 and TRBJ2-5; D is unresolved. CDR1 and CDR2 (germline): MNHNS, SASEGT. The CDR3 runs 13 residues. The V and J ends lost 0 bases and 11 bases respectively, with 13 bases between them. Written as DNA, the CDR3 is TGTGCCAGCAGTGAAGCGGCCTGGAGTGAGCAGTACTTC. Its translation is CASSEAAWSEQYF.

The J gene is TRBJ2-3, the V gene TRBV10-1; TRBD2 aligns across 8 bases. CDR1 is WNHNN and CDR2 is SYGVQD in the germline V gene (reference sequence). This CDR3 spans 17 amino acids. J was trimmed by 6 bases and V by 4 bases; bases with no gene match: 15. CDR3 DNA: TGCGCCAGCAGTGGGACTACTAGCGGATTTTTAGGCGATACGCAGTATTTT. Amino acid sequence: CASSGTTSGFLGDTQYF.

V usage is TRBV7-8 and J usage is TRBJ2-2; D remains unclear. Trimming pared 0 bases from V and 6 bases from J, leaving 8 bases between. Germline V gene sequence: CDR1 SGHVS, CDR2 FQNEAQ. CDR3 length: 14 residues. The CDR3 sequence: CASSLAGFPGELFF. CDR3 coding DNA: TGTGCCAGCAGCTTAGCAGGGTTCCCCGGGGAGCTGTTTTTT.

This chain links TRBV6-6 with TRBJ2-5; possibly TRBD2 for D (6 bases). There are 13 residues in the CDR3. Trimming left V 4 bases short and J 9 bases short, with 15 bases between. Per the germline V gene, CDR1 is MNHNY and CDR2 is SVGAGI (reference sequence). CDR3 residues: CASSSGLGGAQYF. The CDR3 nucleotides read TGTGCCAGCAGTTCGGGACTTGGAGGGGCCCAGTACTTC.

For the CDR3, the DNA is TGTGCCAGCAGCGTAGGTGTAGGGTCTGGTGACGAGCAGTACTTC. Translation: CASSVGVGSGDEQYF. The chain links TRBV9 to TRBJ2-7; no firm D call. V was trimmed by 0 bases and J by 5 bases, leaving 15 bases between them. Germline CDR1 and CDR2: SGDLS and YYNGEE. The CDR3 loop spans 15 amino acids. Using reference TRBV9 and TRBJ2-7 for the parts outside the CDR3, the full variable domain is DSGVTQTPKHLITATGQRVTLRCSPRSGDLSVYWYQQSLDQGLQFLIQYYNGEERAKGNILERFSAQQFPDLHSELNLSSLELGDSALYFCASSVGVGSGDEQYFGPGTRLTVT.

This chain connects TRBV28 to TRBJ1-5; no clear D. Germline V gene lookup returns CDR1 MDHEN and CDR2 SYDVKM. V was shortened by 5 bases and J by 3 bases, with 14 bases between the two germline ends. The CDR3 is 15 amino acids. CDR3 region: CASSVPAGSNQPQHF. The CDR3 DNA is TGTGCCAGCAGTGTTCCCGCGGGATCCAATCAGCCCCAGCATTTT.

The chain employs TRBV5-1 and TRBJ1-1, with a possible D match to TRBD1 (5 bases). This CDR3 has 17 amino acids. The V and J ends lost 4 bases and 2 bases respectively, with 21 bases between them. The germline gives CDR1 SGHRS, CDR2 YFSETQ. CDR3 nucleotide sequence: TGCGCCAGCAGCCCTGGGACCGACGTAAAGAAAAACACTGAAGCTTTCTTT. This translates into CASSPGTDVKKNTEAFF.

The chain joins TRBV10-3 to TRBJ2-2; 11 bases agree with TRBD1. The CDR3 sequence is 14 residues long. V shed 8 bases, J shed 1 base, and the junction held 0 bases outside the gene matches. In germline, CDR1 is ENHRY, CDR2 SYGVKD. Here the CDR3 reads CAIGTGGNTGELFF. CDR3 DNA sequence: TGTGCCATCGGGACAGGGGGGAACACCGGGGAGCTGTTTTTT.

This clone was found once. The chain uses TRBV28 and TRBJ1-3; 7 bases are shared with TRBD1. The trim removed 5 bases at V and 2 bases at J, leaving 6 bases unmatched. This CDR3 has 15 amino acids. Germline CDR1 and CDR2: MDHEN and SYDVKM. The CDR3 here is CASSGQGETGNTIYF. CDR3 bases: TGTGCCAGCAGTGGTCAGGGGGAAACTGGAAACACCATATATTTT. The full variable domain, completed using reference TRBV28 and TRBJ1-3, is DVKVTQSSRYLVKRTGEKVFLECVQDMDHENMFWYRQDPGLGLRLIYFSYDVKMKEKGDIPEGYSVSREKKERFSLILESASTNQTSMYLCASSGQGETGNTIYFGEGSWLTVV.

V gene TRBV18 combines with J gene TRBJ2-5; D unclear. Trimming cost V 0 bases and J 5 bases, with 10 bases left between them. Germline CDR1 and CDR2: KGHSH and LQKENI. CDR3 length equals 14 residues. The CDR3 spells CASSPPWAEETQYF. DNA of the CDR3: TGTGCCAGCTCACCACCCTGGGCTGAGGAGACCCAGTACTTC.